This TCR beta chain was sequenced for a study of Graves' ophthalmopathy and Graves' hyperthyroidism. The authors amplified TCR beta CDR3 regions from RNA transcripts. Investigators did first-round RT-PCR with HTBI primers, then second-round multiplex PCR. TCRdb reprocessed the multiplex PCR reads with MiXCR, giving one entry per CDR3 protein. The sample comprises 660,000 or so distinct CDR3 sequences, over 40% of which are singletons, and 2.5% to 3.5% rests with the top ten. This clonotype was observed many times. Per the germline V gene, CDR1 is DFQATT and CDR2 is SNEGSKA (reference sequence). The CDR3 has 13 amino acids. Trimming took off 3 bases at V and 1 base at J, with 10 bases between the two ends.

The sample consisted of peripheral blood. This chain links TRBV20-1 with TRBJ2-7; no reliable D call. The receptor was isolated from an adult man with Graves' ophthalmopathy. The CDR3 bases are TGCAGTGCTAGTTACCTCGGATCCTACGAGCAGTACTTC. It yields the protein CSASYLGSYEQYF.